This T cell receptor (beta chain) comes out of a study of beta chain features in type 1 diabetes. Study at large: The samples had around 98 million sorted cells examined in all.

Findings and caveats of the study: Fewer insertions but more deletions were seen at VDJ junctions in type 1 diabetes patients. Shortening that was moderate but significant affected the TCRB CDR3s of Type 1 diabetes patients in all four CD4+ subsets.

V shed 5 bases and J 3 bases; nucleotides not matched to a gene: 3. This CDR3 has 14 amino acids. The germline gives CDR1 SGHAT, CDR2 FQDESV (reference sequence). As for this clone: Antigen: not known.

Reverse transcribing all isolated RNA meant expressed TCRB transcripts were sequenced. Approximately 3.6 million reads, on average, came from each naive, central memory and regulatory T cell sample. Assay used: immunoSEQ multiplex PCR; TCRdb lists only in-frame clones, some missing. The table records 350,000 to 450,000 clones, around 14% of them present only once. V gene TRBV11-1 combines with J gene TRBJ2-2; 7 nucleotides agree with TRBD1. The clonotype was recovered from a man under 40 in good health. Specimen: naive CD4+ T cells from blood. The CDR3 sequence: CASSHRGYTGELFF. In DNA form, the CDR3 reads TGTGCCAGCAGCCACAGGGGTTACACCGGGGAGCTGTTTTTT.